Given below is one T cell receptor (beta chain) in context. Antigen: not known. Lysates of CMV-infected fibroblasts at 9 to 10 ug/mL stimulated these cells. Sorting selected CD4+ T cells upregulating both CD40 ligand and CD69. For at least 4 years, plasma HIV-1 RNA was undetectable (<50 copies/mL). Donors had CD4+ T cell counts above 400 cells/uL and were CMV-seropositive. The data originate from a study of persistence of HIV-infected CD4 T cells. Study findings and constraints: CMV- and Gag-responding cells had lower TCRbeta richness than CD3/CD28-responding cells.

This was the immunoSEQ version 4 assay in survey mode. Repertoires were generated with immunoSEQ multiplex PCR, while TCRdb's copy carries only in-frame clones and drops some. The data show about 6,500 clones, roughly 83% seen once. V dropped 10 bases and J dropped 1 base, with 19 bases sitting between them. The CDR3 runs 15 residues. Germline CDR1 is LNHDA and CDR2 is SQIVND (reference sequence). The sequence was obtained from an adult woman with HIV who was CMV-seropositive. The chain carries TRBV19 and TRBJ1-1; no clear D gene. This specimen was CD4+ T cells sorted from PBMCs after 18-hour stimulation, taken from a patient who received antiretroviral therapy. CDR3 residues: CATTSRSTGNTEAFF. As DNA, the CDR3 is TGTGCCACCACGAGTCGTTCGACGGGGAACACTGAAGCTTTCTTT.